This entry lists 16 T cell receptor beta chains sequenced from one sample in a study of human T cells and chemical hapten exposure. Time point described: pre-sensitization, week 0. Treatment indicated: therapeutic diphenylcyclopropenone sensitization with weekly scalp DPC. TCRdb re-analysed the RACE reads in MiXCR, keeping a single row per CDR3 protein. The sample carries approximately 260,000 distinct CDR3 sequences, over 7.5% recorded once. Sequenced here: whole blood, sampled in connection with sensitization to the hapten diphenylcyclopropenone (DPC). These receptors came from a man younger than 35 with alopecia areata. Some clones in this sample may be carry-over from other donors' samples.

V and J are TRBV27 and TRBJ1-1; D gene unclear. Trimming cost V 5 bases and J 4 bases, with 11 bases left between them. CDR1 MNHEY and CDR2 SMNVEV come from the germline V gene (reference sequence). CDR3 size: 13 residues. The CDR3 loop reads CASSKWDGTEAFF. CDR3 coding DNA: TGTGCCAGCAGTAAGTGGGATGGCACTGAAGCTTTCTTT.

This clonotype was counted at least ten times. This rearrangement joins TRBV7-9 to TRBJ2-1; weak D call: TRBD2 (5 bases). V was pared by 1 base and J by 5 bases, with 12 bases between. Germline assignment: CDR1 SEHNR and CDR2 FQNEAQ (reference sequence). The CDR3 runs 15 residues. The CDR3 is CASSLDPAENNEQFF. The CDR3 DNA is TGTGCCAGCAGCTTAGATCCAGCGGAAAACAATGAGCAGTTCTTC.

The chain recombines TRBV3-1 with TRBJ1-2; D possibly corresponds to TRBD1 (6 bases). CDR3 length: 13 residues. V gave up 4 bases and J gave up 3 bases, with 9 bases separating them. The germline CDR1 and CDR2 sequences are LGHDT and YNNKEL (reference sequence). The CDR3 is CASSRGGDYGYTF. CDR3 bases: TGTGCCAGCAGCCGTGGGGGCGACTATGGCTACACCTTC.

This clonotype has just a few counts. The chain combines TRBV6-6 with TRBJ2-3; D might be TRBD1 (6 bases). The V and J ends lost 7 bases and 6 bases respectively, with 20 bases between them. Germline V lookup: CDR1 MNHNY, CDR2 SVGAGI (reference sequence). There are 15 residues in the CDR3. The chain's CDR3 is CASKLGQMKHDTQYF. As DNA, the CDR3 is TGTGCCAGCAAGCTTGGACAGATGAAACATGATACGCAGTATTTT.

This clonotype was observed a few times. The genes are TRBV20-1 and TRBJ2-5; the D is unclear. This CDR3 region has 15 residues. The germline gives CDR1 DFQATT, CDR2 SNEGSKA (reference sequence). The V end lost 4 bases, the J end lost 2 bases, and 17 bases lay between the germline ends. CDR3 sequence (DNA): TGCAGTGCTACCGAACCCCCACGGGCACAAGAGACCCAGTACTTC. This gives the protein CSATEPPRAQETQYF.

This clonotype was counted a few times. The chain couples TRBV5-6 to TRBJ1-1, with 8 bases lining up with TRBD1. V was clipped by 4 bases and J by 6 bases; unmatched bases: 2. CDR3 length equals 12 residues. The germline CDR1 and CDR2 sequences are SGHDT and YYEEEE. The CDR3 spells CASSAQGAEAFF. DNA for the CDR3: TGTGCCAGCAGCGCACAGGGGGCTGAAGCTTTCTTT. Together with reference TRBV5-6 and TRBJ1-1, the CDR3 gives the full variable domain: DAGVTQSPTHLIKTRGQQVTLRCSPKSGHDTVSWYQQALGQGPQFIFQYYEEEERQRGNFPDRFSGHQFPNYSSELNVNALLLGDSALYLCASSAQGAEAFFGQGTRLTVV.

J is TRBJ2-7 and V is TRBV2; TRBD1 might be the D (6 bases). In germline, CDR1 is SNHLY, CDR2 FYNNEI. V dropped 10 bases and J dropped 5 bases, with 18 bases sitting between them. This CDR3 has 13 residues. CDR3 coding DNA: TGTGCCACCCTGGGGGCAGCCCAGGACGAGCAGTACTTC. Translated: CATLGAAQDEQYF.

This clonotype was observed a handful of times. The chain carries TRBV4-1 and TRBJ2-2, with 7 bases aligning to TRBD1. There are 16 residues in the CDR3. Trimming took 0 bases from V and 4 from J; bases not matched to a gene: 5. Per the germline V gene, CDR1 is MGHRA and CDR2 is YSYEKL. The CDR3: CASSQDWTGATGELFF. The CDR3, as DNA: TGCGCCAGCAGCCAAGATTGGACAGGAGCCACCGGGGAGCTGTTTTTT.

This clonotype was detected only a few times. The chain recombines TRBV7-9 with TRBJ1-6; the D is unclear. Trimming stripped 1 base from V and 6 bases from J, with 7 bases between. The length of the CDR3 is 14 residues. Germline V CDR1 and CDR2: SEHNR, FQNEAQ (reference sequence). The DNA of the CDR3 is TGTGCCAGCAGCTTAGTACGGGCTAATTCACCCCTCCACTTT. Protein product: CASSLVRANSPLHF.

The gene calls are TRBV20-1 and TRBJ2-2, with D perhaps TRBD1 (6 bases). V dropped 1 base and J dropped 3 bases, with 12 bases sitting between them. Germline lookup yields CDR1 DFQATT and CDR2 SNEGSKA (reference sequence). The CDR3 runs to 15 residues. The CDR3 DNA sequence: TGCAGTGCTAGAGGGATTAACAGGGACACCGGGGAGCTGTTTTTT. Amino acid sequence: CSARGINRDTGELFF.

A few counts support this clonotype. This rearrangement joins TRBV6-2 or TRBV6-3 to TRBJ1-5; D unclear. Germline CDR1 and CDR2: MNHEY and SVGEGT. There are 18 residues in the CDR3. Trimming left V 6 bases short and J 0 bases short, with 21 bases between. The CDR3 region is CASSPEISTLYSNQPQHF. CDR3 sequence (DNA): TGTGCCAGCAGCCCCGAGATATCGACCCTTTATAGCAATCAGCCCCAGCATTTT.

The table lists this clonotype with many counts. The V call is TRBV6-2 or TRBV6-3, the J call TRBJ2-7, with a tentative D call TRBD2 (5 bases). The CDR3 extends over 13 amino acids. V was pared by 6 bases and J by 2 bases, with 11 bases between. Germline V CDR1 and CDR2: MNHEY, SVGEGT. The CDR3 protein is CASRDDGTYEQYF. The CDR3, as DNA: TGTGCCAGCAGGGATGACGGGACCTACGAGCAGTACTTC.

The J gene is TRBJ2-2, the V gene TRBV29-1; D is unresolved. This CDR3 region has 15 residues. Trimming pared 0 bases from V and 0 bases from J, leaving 8 bases between. From germline, CDR1 is SQVTM and CDR2 ANQGSEA. The CDR3 reads CSVEEAGSNTGELFF. Written as DNA, the CDR3 is TGCAGCGTTGAAGAGGCAGGATCGAACACCGGGGAGCTGTTTTTT.

This clonotype was seen at least ten times. The V call is TRBV29-1, the J call TRBJ2-3, with D hard to call. V was clipped by 3 bases and J by 0 bases, with 4 bases between them. This CDR3 comprises 12 residues. Germline loops: CDR1 SQVTM, CDR2 ANQGSEA. CDR3 nucleotide sequence: TGCAGCGTTGAGCGCAGCACAGATACGCAGTATTTT. Translated: CSVERSTDTQYF.

The rearrangement links TRBV15 to TRBJ2-3; 7 nucleotides line up with TRBD2. The CDR3 length is 17 residues. Germline values: CDR1 LNHNV, CDR2 YYDKDF (reference sequence). Trimming cost V 0 bases and J 0 bases; bases outside gene matches: 6. CDR3 coding DNA: TGTGCCACCAGCAGAGATGGGAGGGATTCTAGCACAGATACGCAGTATTTT. Translation gives CATSRDGRDSSTDTQYF.

This clonotype has a count of ten or more. This sequence joins TRBV3-1 and TRBJ1-2, with 7 nucleotides matching TRBD1. The germline gives CDR1 LGHDT, CDR2 YNNKEL (reference sequence). V lost 1 base to trimming and J lost 8 bases; unmatched junction nucleotides: 4. This CDR3 has 13 residues. CDR3 sequence reads: CASSQGGQSGYTF. The CDR3 nucleotides are TGTGCCAGCAGCCAAGGGGGACAGTCCGGCTACACCTTC.